The source of this T cell receptor beta chain is a study of shared clonotypes between healthy human individuals. Study-level points and caveats: Represented diversity (both genetic and exposure-history) was limited by the small number of donors. Non-shared clonotypes were found to have lower generation probabilities than the clonotypes that were shared by all four of the sorted-subset donors.

Profiling relied on immunoSEQ multiplex PCR, and the TCRdb table lists in-frame clones only, not all of them. The data show approximately 980,000 clones, around three quarters seen once. The study separated CD4+ cells into CD45RA+ naive and CD45RA-negative memory subsets. A remark on this clone: The antigen remains undetermined. Germline is not matched at one junction end, which may reflect a read error.

This TCR came from a man younger than 30 in good health. The sequencing input was memory CD4+ T cells sorted from blood. Subset specified: CD45RA-negative fraction.

The CDR3 here is CASSPLTSGSTDTQYF. CDR3 bases: TGTGCTAGCAGCCCCCTCACTAGCGGCAGCACAGATACGCAGTATTTT. The chain carries TRBV7-7 and TRBJ2-3, with 8 bases aligning to TRBD2. CDR3 length: 16 residues. The germline V gene encodes CDR1 SSHAT and CDR2 FNYEAQ (reference sequence). Full variable domain (rest looked up from reference TRBV7-7 and TRBJ2-3): GAGVSQSPRYKVTKRGQDVTLRCDPISSHATLYWYQQALGQGPEFLTYFNYEAQPDKSGLPSDRFSAERPEGSISTLTIQRTEQRDSAMYRCASSPLTSGSTDTQYFGPGTRLTVL.